The 26 T cell receptor beta chains presented below share a single source sample, sequenced in a study of post-analysis software for immune sequencing data. Regarding the study as a whole: Controls showed lower frequencies than patients for several TRBV segments, and TRBV5-6, TRBV5-1 and TRBV20-1 were among these.

Their antigen targets remain unknown. cDNA libraries of TCR beta carried unique molecular identifiers. MiXCR, applied by TCRdb to the PCR reads, yields one record per CDR3 protein. The sample lists roughly 580,000 distinct CDR3 sequences, 44% occurring once. Specimen: blood. The receptors here all came from a girl between 10 and 17 years old with multiple sclerosis.

As for this clonotype: A junction end diverges from the germline sequence, so it may reflect a read error. The chain has TRBV12-3 or TRBV12-4 and TRBJ2-3; D ambiguous. The CDR3 is 12 residues long. The CDR3 loop reads CASSTRIDTEYF. The CDR3, as DNA: TGTGCCAGCAGTACCAGAATAGATACGGAGTATTTT.

Concerning this clonotype itself: No conserved phenylalanine or tryptophan ends this CDR3, so it is likely a read error. CDR3 loop: CASSQEPRGYGYTC. CDR3 bases: TGCGCCAGCAGCCAAGAACCCAGGGGCTATGGCTACACCTGC. The rearrangement joins TRBV4-1 to TRBJ1-2; the D gene is possibly TRBD1 (6 bases). Germline V lookup: CDR1 MGHRA, CDR2 YSYEKL. V lost 0 bases and J lost 4, with 9 bases in between. The CDR3 totals 14 residues.

This clonotype has more than one count but fewer than ten. The rearrangement links TRBV5-1 to TRBJ2-5, with 10 bases identical to TRBD1. CDR3 length: 14 amino acids. With V trimmed by 6 bases and J by 3 bases, 5 bases remained unmatched. Per germline, CDR1 SGHRS and CDR2 YFSETQ. CDR3 sequence reads: CASTRGQGEETQYF. The CDR3 bases are TGCGCCAGCACCCGAGGACAGGGGGAAGAGACCCAGTACTTC.

The chain employs TRBV11-3 and TRBJ2-1, with 13 bases fitting TRBD2. After removal of 4 bases from V and 9 bases from J, the junction contained 6 bases not matched to a gene. The CDR3 runs 15 residues. The V gene's germline CDR1 is SGHNT and CDR2 YENEEA. The CDR3: CASSYGTSGVGEQFF. DNA for the CDR3: TGTGCCAGCAGCTACGGGACTAGCGGGGTTGGTGAGCAGTTCTTC.

The rearrangement uses TRBV10-3 and TRBJ1-1; D not resolved. The V gene's germline CDR1 is ENHRY and CDR2 SYGVKD. V was shortened by 3 bases and J by 1 base, with 15 bases between the two germline ends. The CDR3 covers 16 residues. Here the CDR3 DNA reads TGTGCCATCAGTGACTCCATCCTTTCAACGAACACTGAAGCTTTCTTT. It yields the protein CAISDSILSTNTEAFF.

V and J are TRBV5-1 and TRBJ2-4, with 8 bases lining up with TRBD1. The CDR3 runs 17 residues. Germline V CDR1 and CDR2: SGHRS, YFSETQ. The V gene end was trimmed by 0 bases and the J gene end by 2 bases; junction bases not matched to a gene: 7. The CDR3, as DNA: TGCGCCAGCAGCTTGGCGGACAGGGCAACGACCAAAAACATTCAGTACTTC. Translated: CASSLADRATTKNIQYF.

The chain uses TRBV5-1 and TRBJ2-1; possibly TRBD1 for D (5 bases). The V end was cut by 2 bases, the J end by 6 bases, with 9 bases between. Germline CDR1 reads SGHRS; CDR2 reads YFSETQ. This CDR3 contains 13 residues. CDR3 bases: TGCGCCAGCAGCTTCAACCAGGGCAATGAGCAGTTCTTC. Encoded protein: CASSFNQGNEQFF.

The V call is TRBV2, the J call TRBJ2-1; no clear D gene. The CDR3 loop spans 13 amino acids. The V and J ends lost 2 bases and 4 bases respectively, with 6 bases between them. CDR1 and CDR2 from the germline V gene are SNHLY and FYNNEI. As DNA, the CDR3 is TGTGCCAGCAGTGAACTCTTATACAATGAGCAGTTCTTC. Its protein is CASSELLYNEQFF.

The chain is built from TRBV11-1 and TRBJ2-1; tentatively, D is TRBD1 or TRBD2 (5 bases each). The V and J ends lost 1 base and 12 bases respectively, with 7 bases between them. The CDR3 extends over 11 amino acids. Germline loops: CDR1 SGHAT, CDR2 FQDESV (reference sequence). The CDR3 nucleotides read TGTGCCAGCAGCTTAGGAGGGGTGCAGTTCTTC. Encoded protein: CASSLGGVQFF.

The J gene is TRBJ2-1, the V gene TRBV6-1, with TRBD2 identical over 12 bases. Germline lookup yields CDR1 MNHNS and CDR2 SASEGT. The CDR3 covers 16 residues. V lost 4 bases, J lost 8 bases, and 9 bases stayed unmatched. The CDR3: CASSGTSGAYRDEQFF. In nucleotides, the CDR3 is TGTGCCAGCAGTGGGACTAGCGGGGCCTACCGGGATGAGCAGTTCTTC.

The V and J genes are TRBV12-3 or TRBV12-4 and TRBJ1-2; tentatively, D is TRBD1 (5 bases). Trimming removed 5 bases from V and 1 base from J, with 11 bases in between. The CDR3 is made up of 14 amino acids. The CDR3 DNA reads as TGTGCCAGCAGTCCCGGGACCCTTAACTATGGCTACACCTTC. Translated, it gives CASSPGTLNYGYTF.

The chain has TRBV21-1 and TRBJ2-4. The end of the DNA is better explained by TRBJ2-7, so the J call may be wrong. TRBV21-1 is a recognized pseudogene. This CDR3 has 11 amino acids. Here the CDR3 reads CASSIRDEQYF. The CDR3, as DNA: TGTGCCAGCAGCATCAGAGACGAGCAGTACTTC.

This sequence joins TRBV6-5 and TRBJ2-1, with 10 nucleotides matching TRBD2. Germline V lookup: CDR1 MNHEY, CDR2 SVGAGI. The CDR3 loop spans 13 amino acids. Trimming took 2 bases from V and 11 from J; bases not matched to a gene: 3. The CDR3 sequence: CASSYRAGGKQFF. CDR3 sequence (DNA): TGTGCCAGCAGTTACAGAGCGGGGGGGAAGCAGTTCTTC.

This clonotype is a singleton in its sample. CDR3: CASSLGDRRLNTQYF. The CDR3 DNA reads as TGTGCCAGCAGCTTGGGGGACAGGCGGTTGAATACGCAGTATTTT. The chain has TRBV5-4 and TRBJ2-3, with 8 bases aligning to TRBD1. Trimming removed 0 bases from V and 7 bases from J; junction bases left unmatched: 7. This CDR3 has 15 amino acids. From germline, CDR1 is SGHNT and CDR2 YYREEE (reference sequence).

This chain connects TRBV3-1 to TRBJ2-7, with D perhaps matching TRBD2 (6 bases). Trimming cost V 0 bases and J 6 bases, with 18 bases left between them. This CDR3 is built from 16 residues. Germline CDR1 is LGHDT and CDR2 is YNNKEL (reference sequence). CDR3 protein: CASSQDLGTVDGEQYF. For the CDR3, the DNA is TGTGCCAGCAGCCAAGATCTTGGGACTGTTGATGGCGAGCAGTACTTC.

This clonotype was found a few times. Sequence at one end of the junction differs from germline and may be a read error. The rearrangement joins TRBV5-1 to TRBJ2-3; 10 bases are a match to TRBD2. Germline CDR1 SGHRS, CDR2 YFSETQ. This CDR3 region has 15 residues. CDR3 residues: CASSPGLAGADTQYF. In nucleotides, the CDR3 is TGTGCCAGCTCCCCGGGCCTAGCGGGAGCGGATACGCAGTATTTT. The full variable domain, in which reference TRBV5-1 and TRBJ2-3 provide the parts outside the CDR3, is KAGVTQTPRYLIKTRGQQVTLSCSPISGHRSVSWYQQTPGQGLQFLFEYFSETQRNKGNFPGRFSGRQFSNSRSEMNVSTLELGDSALYLCASSPGLAGADTQYFGPGTRLTVL.

This clonotype was found a few times. The chain joins TRBV6-5 to TRBJ2-5; 15 nucleotides align to TRBD2. Germline V gene data show CDR1 as MNHEY and CDR2 as SVGAGI. V lost 0 bases to trimming and J lost 13 bases; unmatched junction nucleotides: 6. CDR3 size: 15 residues. This CDR3 is CASSYSRTSGRALYF. The CDR3 DNA sequence: TGTGCCAGCAGTTACTCGAGGACTAGCGGGAGGGCACTGTACTTC.

The sample holds a few counts of this clonotype. The chain uses TRBV6-5 and TRBJ2-5, with no clear D. The germline V and J ends were trimmed by 8 bases and 1 base, with 17 bases remaining between them. The CDR3 is 15 amino acids. CDR1 is MNHEY, CDR2 SVGAGI, per germline. The CDR3 sequence: CASSTRSRRQETQYF. The CDR3 DNA sequence: TGTGCCAGCTCTACGAGATCACGTCGCCAAGAGACCCAGTACTTC.

The CDR3 region has the DNA TGTGCCAGCAGCCAAGTAGCGCTAGCGGCCCTCGAGCAGTTCTTC. Protein sequence: CASSQVALAALEQFF. The V call is TRBV3-1, the J call TRBJ2-1, with 7 positions matching TRBD2. Germline V gene data show CDR1 as LGHDT and CDR2 as YNNKEL (reference sequence). The CDR3 spans 15 residues. The V segment lost 1 base and the J segment 10 bases; nucleotides outside the gene matches: 10.

The chain recombines TRBV28 with TRBJ2-5, with D uncertain. CDR1 is MDHEN and CDR2 is SYDVKM in the germline V gene. V shed 6 bases and J shed 7 bases, with 12 bases lying between them. This CDR3 contains 12 residues. The CDR3 coding sequence is TGTGCCAGCAGGTCCGGCCTGGGGACCCAGTACTTC. Translating it yields CASRSGLGTQYF.

The chain links TRBV25-1 to TRBJ1-5; D call uncertain. Trimming took off 6 bases at V and 2 bases at J, with 5 bases between the two ends. The CDR3 is made up of 12 amino acids. Germline values: CDR1 MGHDK, CDR2 SYGVNS. This CDR3 reads CASRDGNQPQHF. Written as DNA, the CDR3 is TGTGCCAGCAGGGACGGCAATCAGCCCCAGCATTTT.

This chain uses TRBV25-1 with TRBJ1-1; tentatively, D is TRBD1 (5 bases). Germline-derived CDR1 and CDR2 are MGHDK and SYGVNS. The CDR3 has 15 amino acids. V shed 6 bases and J shed 2 bases, with 16 bases lying between them. For the CDR3, the DNA is TGTGCCAGCAGCGCGCGTCCGGGACTAAACACTGAAGCTTTCTTT. Amino acids: CASSARPGLNTEAFF.

The chain links TRBV12-3 or TRBV12-4 to TRBJ2-7; 7 bases fit TRBD1. Unmatched junction bases numbered 7, after V lost 7 bases and J lost 1 base. The CDR3 is 14 residues long. The CDR3 loop reads CASNHRDSSYEQYF. The CDR3 DNA follows: TGTGCCAGCAACCACCGGGACAGTTCCTACGAGCAGTACTTC.

J is TRBJ2-1 and V is TRBV7-2; D is possibly TRBD1 or TRBD2 (5 bases each). CDR3 length: 14 residues. Looked up from germline, CDR1 is SGHTA and CDR2 is FQGNSA. Trimming cost V 8 bases and J 6 bases, with 17 bases left between them. This CDR3 is CASERDPSPNEQFF. The CDR3 region has the DNA TGTGCCAGCGAACGGGACCCATCACCCAATGAGCAGTTCTTC.

This chain links TRBV12-3 or TRBV12-4 with TRBJ2-3; D gene unclear. V lost 1 base and J lost 13, with 12 bases in between. This CDR3 region has 12 residues. CDR3 sequence: CASSLVWVAEYF. The CDR3 DNA sequence: TGTGCCAGCAGTTTAGTTTGGGTCGCCGAGTATTTT.

This clonotype was seen more than once but under ten times. The chain links TRBV7-2 to TRBJ2-3; TRBD2 aligns across 11 bases. This CDR3 is 15 amino acids long. Germline lookup yields CDR1 SGHTA and CDR2 FQGNSA. J was trimmed by 4 bases and V by 5 bases; bases with no gene match: 5. The chain's CDR3 is CASSVSGRAADTQYF. The CDR3 bases are TGTGCCAGCAGCGTTAGCGGGAGGGCCGCAGATACGCAGTATTTT.